Below, 11 T cell receptor beta chains from the same sample are listed, as sequenced in a study of HIV-infected children after antiretroviral therapy interruption. Indicated treatment: PENTA 11 planned treatment interruption arm or continuous ART arm. RNA-based 3' RACE libraries used unique molecular identifiers. TCRdb used MiXCR to reprocess the 3' RACE reads, holding one entry per CDR3 protein. The sample records 30,000 to 40,000 distinct CDR3 sequences, about 6% being singletons. Sample: CD45RA+ CD4+ T cells from PBMCs, pooled from several time points, taken from a donor given antiretroviral therapy, either interrupted or continuous. The subset is: naive CD4+ CD45RA+ CD45RO- T cells. These receptor sequences come from a pool of human donors with HIV.

This clonotype turned up a few times. The genes are TRBV6-2 or TRBV6-3 and TRBJ2-1; weak D call: TRBD2 (7 bases). This CDR3 is built from 19 residues. Trimming shortened V by 0 bases and J by 2 bases, and 20 bases separated the two germline ends. CDR1 is MNHEY, CDR2 SVGEGT, per germline. The CDR3 reads CASSYSHRRGAKTYNEQFF. CDR3 nucleotide sequence: TGTGCCAGCAGTTACTCCCACCGCCGGGGGGCAAAGACCTACAATGAGCAGTTCTTC.

This clonotype was seen at least ten times. This chain uses TRBV7-2 with TRBJ1-2; 7 bases fit TRBD1. Germline-derived CDR1 and CDR2 are SGHTA and FQGNSA. The CDR3 extends over 14 amino acids. After removal of 1 base from V and 7 bases from J, the junction contained 6 bases not matched to a gene. CDR3 sequence reads: CASSLGPGTAGYTF. CDR3 DNA sequence: TGTGCCAGCAGCTTAGGTCCCGGGACAGCTGGCTACACCTTC.

This clonotype was recorded at least ten times. The V gene is TRBV20-1, the J gene TRBJ2-7; the match to TRBD2 covers 11 bases. Germline trimming cut 5 bases from V and 3 bases from J; bases unmatched to any gene: 6. CDR3 size: 14 residues. Per germline, CDR1 DFQATT and CDR2 SNEGSKA (reference sequence). The chain's CDR3 is CSADVAGGFYEQYF. CDR3 nucleotides: TGCAGTGCTGATGTAGCGGGAGGGTTCTACGAGCAGTACTTC.

This clonotype was counted only a few times. The chain is built from TRBV12-3 or TRBV12-4 and TRBJ2-3; D is perhaps TRBD1 or TRBD2 (5 bases each). V lost 4 bases, J lost 2 bases, and 16 bases lay in between. The CDR3 contains 16 residues. CDR3 amino acids: CASSSHGTDFTDTQYF. The CDR3 DNA follows: TGTGCCAGCAGTTCTCATGGGACGGATTTCACAGATACGCAGTATTTT.

This clonotype was counted ten times or more. The rearrangement uses TRBV10-3 and TRBJ2-7, with 12 bases lining up with TRBD2. Losses at the gene ends were 5 bases for V and 2 bases for J; bases not matched to a gene: 1. The length of the CDR3 is 14 residues. Germline V gene data show CDR1 as ENHRY and CDR2 as SYGVKD. Written as DNA, the CDR3 is TGTGCCATCAGTTGGACTAGCGGGGCCTACGAGCAGTACTTC. It translates to CAISWTSGAYEQYF.

This clonotype was recorded at least ten times. The chain recombines TRBV12-3 or TRBV12-4 with TRBJ2-3, with a tentative D call TRBD2 (6 bases). CDR3 size: 14 residues. The V gene lost 5 bases and the J gene lost 1 base, with 10 bases spanning the gap. The CDR3 nucleotides are TGTGCCAGCAGTCTACAGCGGGGCACAGATACGCAGTATTTT. It yields the protein CASSLQRGTDTQYF.

In this sample, this clonotype turned up a few times. This chain's CDR3 is CASSLGQGGFGNTIYF. In nucleotides, the CDR3 is TGTGCCAGCAGCTTAGGTCAGGGAGGGTTTGGAAACACCATATATTTT. The V and J genes are TRBV7-6 and TRBJ1-3; the D gene is possibly TRBD1 (5 bases). Trimming took 1 base from V and 3 from J, leaving 13 bases between them. The CDR3 runs 16 residues. Germline V gene data show CDR1 as SGHVS and CDR2 as FNYEAQ.

In its sample, this clonotype was seen many times. The junction departs from germline at one end; a sequencing error may be responsible. The rearrangement joins TRBV23-1 to TRBJ2-2; no definite D call. TRBV23-1 falls under the ORF class, with uncertain function. The CDR3 loop spans 14 amino acids. This CDR3 reads CASSLLQNTGQLYF. In DNA, the CDR3 is TGTGCCAGCAGTCTGTTACAAAACACCGGGCAGCTCTACTTT.

This clonotype has at least ten counts. This chain uses TRBV5-1 with TRBJ1-2; a possible D gene is TRBD1 (6 bases). Germline V CDR1 and CDR2: SGHRS, YFSETQ. The CDR3 is made up of 14 amino acids. V was pared by 0 bases and J by 2 bases, with 8 bases between. DNA for the CDR3: TGCGCCAGCAGCTTGGGAAGGGGGAACTATGGCTACACCTTC. Encoded protein: CASSLGRGNYGYTF.

Ten or more counts support this clonotype. The V and J genes are TRBV29-1 and TRBJ1-4; 7 bases agree with TRBD1. Germline trimming cut 4 bases from V and 5 bases from J; bases unmatched to any gene: 4. Germline lookup yields CDR1 SQVTM and CDR2 ANQGSEA. The length of the CDR3 is 13 residues. The CDR3 reads CSVGDSPNEKLFF. The DNA for the CDR3 is TGCAGCGTTGGGGACAGTCCGAATGAAAAACTGTTTTTT.

Ten or more counts support this clonotype. The rearrangement links TRBV5-1 to TRBJ1-2, with D possibly TRBD1 on 6 matching bases. Trimming shortened V by 1 base and J by 2 bases, and 15 bases separated the two germline ends. The length of the CDR3 is 16 residues. The germline CDR1 and CDR2 sequences are SGHRS and YFSETQ. The CDR3 nucleotides are TGCGCCAGCAGCTTGAATACAGGGACGCGAAACTATGGCTACACCTTC. This codes for CASSLNTGTRNYGYTF.